This paragraph reports one T cell receptor beta chain. Its antigen is not identified. This sample was taken from a study of B cell selection in AIRE deficiency. Notes on the study in general: TCRbeta-only data showed about 35% of shared healthy Treg sequences in healthy Tconv. Around 31% of healthy-donor shared Treg TCRbeta sequences appeared in patient Tconv cells. Shared Treg sequences were biased toward short CDR3s with few non-templated nucleotide insertions.

The CDR3 consists of 15 residues. Germline V gene data show CDR1 as SGHNT and CDR2 as YENEEA. Trimming took 5 bases from V and 4 from J, leaving 14 bases between them. Sequencing used immunoSEQ multiplex PCR; TCRdb keeps in-frame clones, though not all of them. The repertoire has 20,000 to 30,000 clones, around 92% of them found once; the top ten carry 1.1%. Regulatory T cells were sorted as CD4+CD25hiCD127low/negative cells. V and J are TRBV11-3 and TRBJ2-2; D is perhaps TRBD1 (6 bases). The receptor comes from a human donor in good health. Sequenced material: CD4+CD25+ Tregs sorted from PBMCs. CDR3: CASSPGEVGTGELFF. In nucleotides, the CDR3 is TGTGCCAGCAGCCCAGGGGAAGTCGGCACCGGGGAGCTGTTTTTT.